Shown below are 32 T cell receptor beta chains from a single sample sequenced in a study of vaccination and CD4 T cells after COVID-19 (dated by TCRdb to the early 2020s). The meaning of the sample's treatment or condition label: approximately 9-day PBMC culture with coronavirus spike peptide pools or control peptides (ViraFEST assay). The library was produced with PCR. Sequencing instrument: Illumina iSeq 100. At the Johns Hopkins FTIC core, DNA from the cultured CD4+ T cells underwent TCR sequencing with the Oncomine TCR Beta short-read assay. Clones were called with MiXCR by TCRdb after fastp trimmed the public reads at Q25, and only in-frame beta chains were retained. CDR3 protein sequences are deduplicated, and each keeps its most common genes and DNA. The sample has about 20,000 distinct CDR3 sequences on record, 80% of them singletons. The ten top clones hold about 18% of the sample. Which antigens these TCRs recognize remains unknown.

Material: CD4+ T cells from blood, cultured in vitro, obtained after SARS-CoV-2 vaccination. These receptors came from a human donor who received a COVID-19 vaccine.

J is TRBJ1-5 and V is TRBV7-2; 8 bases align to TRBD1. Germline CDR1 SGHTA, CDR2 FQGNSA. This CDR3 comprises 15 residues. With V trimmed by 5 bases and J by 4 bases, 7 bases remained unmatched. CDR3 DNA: TGTGCCAGCAGCCCCGGACAGGGCCCGAATCAGCCCCAGCATTTT. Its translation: CASSPGQGPNQPQHF.

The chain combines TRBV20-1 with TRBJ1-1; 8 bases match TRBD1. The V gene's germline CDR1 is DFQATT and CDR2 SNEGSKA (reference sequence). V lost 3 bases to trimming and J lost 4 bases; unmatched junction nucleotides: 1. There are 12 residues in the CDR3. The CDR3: CSARTGATEAFF. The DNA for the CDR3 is TGCAGTGCTAGGACAGGGGCCACTGAAGCTTTCTTT.

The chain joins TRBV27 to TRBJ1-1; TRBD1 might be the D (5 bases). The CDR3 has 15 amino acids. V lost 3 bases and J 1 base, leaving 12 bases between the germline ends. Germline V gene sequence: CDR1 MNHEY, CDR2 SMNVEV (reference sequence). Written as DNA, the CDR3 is TGTGCCAGCAGTTTGGGGGGTGCCCGGAACACTGAAGCTTTCTTT. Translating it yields CASSLGGARNTEAFF.

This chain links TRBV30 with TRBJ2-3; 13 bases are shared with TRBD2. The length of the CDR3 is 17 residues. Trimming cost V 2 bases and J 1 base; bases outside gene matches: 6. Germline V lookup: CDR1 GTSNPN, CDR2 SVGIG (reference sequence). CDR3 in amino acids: CAWSYGTSGAGTDTQYF. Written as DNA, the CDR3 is TGTGCCTGGAGTTACGGGACTAGCGGGGCAGGCACAGATACGCAGTATTTT.

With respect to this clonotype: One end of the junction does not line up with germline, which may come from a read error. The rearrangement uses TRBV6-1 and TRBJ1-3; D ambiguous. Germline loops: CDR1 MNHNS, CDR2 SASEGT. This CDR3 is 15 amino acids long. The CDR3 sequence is CAISESLQSGNTIYF. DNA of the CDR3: TGTGCCATCAGTGAGTCTTTACAGTCTGGAAACACCATATATTTT.

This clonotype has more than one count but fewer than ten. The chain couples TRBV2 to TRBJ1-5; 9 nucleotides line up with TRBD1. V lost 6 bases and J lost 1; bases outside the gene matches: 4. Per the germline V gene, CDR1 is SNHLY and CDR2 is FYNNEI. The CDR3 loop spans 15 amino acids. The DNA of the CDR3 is TGTGCCAGCAGAACGGACAGGGGAAGCAATCAGCCCCAGCATTTT. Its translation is CASRTDRGSNQPQHF.

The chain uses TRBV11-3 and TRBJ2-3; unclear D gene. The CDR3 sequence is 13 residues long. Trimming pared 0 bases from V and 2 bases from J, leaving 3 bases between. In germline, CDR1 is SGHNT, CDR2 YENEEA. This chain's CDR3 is CASSLDDTDTQYF. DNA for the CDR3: TGTGCCAGCAGCTTAGATGACACAGATACGCAGTATTTT. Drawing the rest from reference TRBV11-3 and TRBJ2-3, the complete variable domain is EAGVVQSPRYKIIEKKQPVAFWCNPISGHNTLYWYLQNLGQGPELLIRYENEEAVDDSQLPKDRFSAERLKGVDSTLKIQPAELGDSAVYLCASSLDDTDTQYFGPGTRLTVL.

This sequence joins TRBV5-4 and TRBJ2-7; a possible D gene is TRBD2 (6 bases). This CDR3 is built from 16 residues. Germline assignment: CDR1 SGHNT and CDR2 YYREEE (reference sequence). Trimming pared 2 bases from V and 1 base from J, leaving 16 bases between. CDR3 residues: CASSLGGAGLSYEQYF. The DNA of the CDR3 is TGTGCCAGCAGCTTAGGAGGGGCGGGGTTATCCTACGAGCAGTACTTC.

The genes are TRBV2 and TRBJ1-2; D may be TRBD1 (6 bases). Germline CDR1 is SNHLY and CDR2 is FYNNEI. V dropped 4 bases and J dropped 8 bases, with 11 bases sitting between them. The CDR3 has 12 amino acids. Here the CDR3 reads CASSVNRVGYTF. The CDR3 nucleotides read TGTGCCAGCAGTGTAAACAGGGTGGGCTACACCTTC.

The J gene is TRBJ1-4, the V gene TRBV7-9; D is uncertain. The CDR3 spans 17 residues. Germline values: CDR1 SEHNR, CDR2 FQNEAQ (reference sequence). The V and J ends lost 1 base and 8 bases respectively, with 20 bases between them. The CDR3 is CASSLVFQERQEEKLFF. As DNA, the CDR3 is TGTGCCAGCAGCTTAGTTTTCCAAGAGAGACAAGAGGAAAAACTGTTTTTT.

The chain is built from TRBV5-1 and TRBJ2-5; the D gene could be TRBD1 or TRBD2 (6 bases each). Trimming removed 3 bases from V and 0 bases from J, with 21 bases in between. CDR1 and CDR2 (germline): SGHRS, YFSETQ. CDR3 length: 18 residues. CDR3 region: CASSSLPGRKGDQETQYF. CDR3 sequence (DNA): TGCGCCAGCAGCTCCCTCCCGGGGAGGAAGGGGGACCAAGAGACCCAGTACTTC.

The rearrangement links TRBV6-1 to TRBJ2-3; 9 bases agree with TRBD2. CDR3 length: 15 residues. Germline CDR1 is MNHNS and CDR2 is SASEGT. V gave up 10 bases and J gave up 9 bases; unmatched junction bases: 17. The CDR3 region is CATRALAGTLGTQYF. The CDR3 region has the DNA TGTGCCACCAGAGCCCTAGCGGGGACCCTTGGCACGCAGTATTTT.

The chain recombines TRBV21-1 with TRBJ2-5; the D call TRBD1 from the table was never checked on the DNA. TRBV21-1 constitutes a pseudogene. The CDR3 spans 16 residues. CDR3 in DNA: TGTGCCAGCAGCAAAGCCCCTGCGGGGGGGCGAGAGACCCAGTACTTC. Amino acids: CASSKAPAGGRETQYF.

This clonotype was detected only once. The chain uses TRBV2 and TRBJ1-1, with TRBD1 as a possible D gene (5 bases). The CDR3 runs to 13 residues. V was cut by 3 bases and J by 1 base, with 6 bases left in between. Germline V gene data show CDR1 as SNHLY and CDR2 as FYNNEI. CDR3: CASSDTGNTEAFF. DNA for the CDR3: TGTGCCAGCAGTGACACAGGGAACACTGAAGCTTTCTTT.

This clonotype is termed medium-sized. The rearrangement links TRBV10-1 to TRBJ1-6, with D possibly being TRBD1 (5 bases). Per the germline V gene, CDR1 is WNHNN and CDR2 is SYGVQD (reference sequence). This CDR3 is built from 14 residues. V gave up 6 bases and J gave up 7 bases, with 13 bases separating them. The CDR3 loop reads CASSAGPPNSPLHF. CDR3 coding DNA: TGCGCCAGCAGCGCGGGACCCCCGAATTCACCCCTCCACTTT.

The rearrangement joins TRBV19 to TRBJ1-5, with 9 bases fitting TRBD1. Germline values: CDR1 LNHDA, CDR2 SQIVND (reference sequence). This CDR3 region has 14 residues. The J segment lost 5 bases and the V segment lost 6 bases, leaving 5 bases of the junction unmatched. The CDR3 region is CASSSTGGDQPQHF. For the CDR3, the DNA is TGTGCCAGTAGCTCTACAGGGGGCGATCAGCCCCAGCATTTT.

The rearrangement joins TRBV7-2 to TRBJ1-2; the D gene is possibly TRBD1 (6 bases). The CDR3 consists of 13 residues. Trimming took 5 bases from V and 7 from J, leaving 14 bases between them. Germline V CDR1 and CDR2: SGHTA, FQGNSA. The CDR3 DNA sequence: TGTGCCAGCAGCCTAGGGACATTAGTTGGCTACACCTTC. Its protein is CASSLGTLVGYTF.

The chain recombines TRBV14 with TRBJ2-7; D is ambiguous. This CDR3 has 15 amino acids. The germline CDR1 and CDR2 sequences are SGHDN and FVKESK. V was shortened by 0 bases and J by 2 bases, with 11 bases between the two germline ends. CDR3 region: CASSQEVGSAYEQYF. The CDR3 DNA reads TGTGCCAGCAGCCAAGAAGTGGGTTCAGCCTACGAGCAGTACTTC.

CDR3 loop: CSASGTGGTGELFF. CDR3 coding DNA: TGCAGTGCTAGTGGGACAGGGGGAACCGGGGAGCTGTTTTTT. The V and J genes are TRBV20-1 and TRBJ2-2, with 11 bases aligning to TRBD1. This CDR3 contains 14 residues. Germline V lookup: CDR1 DFQATT, CDR2 SNEGSKA (reference sequence). The ends lost 3 bases at V and 5 bases at J; junction bases unmatched: 2.

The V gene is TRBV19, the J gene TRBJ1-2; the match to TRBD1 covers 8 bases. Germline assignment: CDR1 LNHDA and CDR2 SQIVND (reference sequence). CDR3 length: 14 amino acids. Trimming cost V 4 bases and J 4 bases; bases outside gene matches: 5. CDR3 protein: CASSTGDRGYGYTF. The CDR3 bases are TGTGCCAGTAGTACAGGTGACAGGGGCTATGGCTACACCTTC.

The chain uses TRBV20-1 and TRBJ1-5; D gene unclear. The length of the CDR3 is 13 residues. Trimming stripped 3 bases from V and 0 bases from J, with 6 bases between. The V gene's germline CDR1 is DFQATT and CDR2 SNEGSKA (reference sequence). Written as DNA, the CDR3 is TGCAGTGCTAGGCCAGATAGCAATCAGCCCCAGCATTTT. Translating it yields CSARPDSNQPQHF.

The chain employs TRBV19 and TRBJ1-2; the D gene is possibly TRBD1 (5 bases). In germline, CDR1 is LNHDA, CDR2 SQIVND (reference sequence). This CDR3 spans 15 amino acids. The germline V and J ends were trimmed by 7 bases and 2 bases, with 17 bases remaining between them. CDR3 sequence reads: CASTVPGTVNYGYTF. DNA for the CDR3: TGTGCCAGTACTGTCCCCGGGACCGTCAACTATGGCTACACCTTC.

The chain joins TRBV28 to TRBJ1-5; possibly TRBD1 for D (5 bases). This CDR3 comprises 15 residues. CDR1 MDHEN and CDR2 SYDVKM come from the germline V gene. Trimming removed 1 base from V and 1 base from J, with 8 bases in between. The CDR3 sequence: CASSLSGGSNQPQHF. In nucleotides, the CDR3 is TGTGCCAGCAGTTTATCTGGGGGAAGCAATCAGCCCCAGCATTTT.

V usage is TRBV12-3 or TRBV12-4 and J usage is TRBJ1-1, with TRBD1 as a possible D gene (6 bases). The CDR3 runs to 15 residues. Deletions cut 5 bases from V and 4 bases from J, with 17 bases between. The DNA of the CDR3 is TGTGCCAGCAGTCCGGACAGAGGAAGGAGCACTGAAGCTTTCTTT. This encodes CASSPDRGRSTEAFF.

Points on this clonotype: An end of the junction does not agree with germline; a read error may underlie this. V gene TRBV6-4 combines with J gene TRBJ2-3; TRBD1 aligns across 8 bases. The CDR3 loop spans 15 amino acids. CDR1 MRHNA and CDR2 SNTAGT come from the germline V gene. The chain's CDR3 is CTSSEGQGAYDTQYF. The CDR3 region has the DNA TGTACCAGCAGTGAGGGGCAGGGGGCTTACGATACGCAGTATTTT.

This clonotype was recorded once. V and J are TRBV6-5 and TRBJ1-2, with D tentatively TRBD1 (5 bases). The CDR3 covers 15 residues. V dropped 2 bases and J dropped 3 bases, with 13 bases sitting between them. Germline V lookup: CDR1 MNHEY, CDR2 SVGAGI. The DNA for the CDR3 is TGTGCCAGCAGTTACAGGGGTGGGGGACACTATGGCTACACCTTC. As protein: CASSYRGGGHYGYTF.

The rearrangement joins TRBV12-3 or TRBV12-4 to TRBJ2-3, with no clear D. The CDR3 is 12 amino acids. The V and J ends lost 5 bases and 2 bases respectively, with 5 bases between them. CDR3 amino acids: CASSTVTDTQYF. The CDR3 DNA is TGTGCCAGCAGTACAGTCACAGATACGCAGTATTTT.

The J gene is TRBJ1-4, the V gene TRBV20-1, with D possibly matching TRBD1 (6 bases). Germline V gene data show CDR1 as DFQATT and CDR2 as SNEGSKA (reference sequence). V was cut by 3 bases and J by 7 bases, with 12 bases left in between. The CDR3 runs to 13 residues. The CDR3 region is CSASRGSGEKLFF. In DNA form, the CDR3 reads TGCAGTGCTAGCAGGGGATCCGGTGAAAAACTGTTTTTT.

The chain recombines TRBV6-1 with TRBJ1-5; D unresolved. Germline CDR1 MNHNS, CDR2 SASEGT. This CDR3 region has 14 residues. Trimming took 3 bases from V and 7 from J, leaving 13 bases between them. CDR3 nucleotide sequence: TGTGCCAGCAGTGATAGTCAGGCGGGGCAGCCCCAGCATTTT. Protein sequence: CASSDSQAGQPQHF.

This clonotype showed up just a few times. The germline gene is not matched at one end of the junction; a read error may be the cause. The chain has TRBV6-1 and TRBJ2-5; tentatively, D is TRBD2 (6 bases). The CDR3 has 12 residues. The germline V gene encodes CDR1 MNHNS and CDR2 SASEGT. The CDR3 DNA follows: TGTGCCATCAGCCAGGGAGGAGAGACACAGTACTTC. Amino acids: CAISQGGETQYF.

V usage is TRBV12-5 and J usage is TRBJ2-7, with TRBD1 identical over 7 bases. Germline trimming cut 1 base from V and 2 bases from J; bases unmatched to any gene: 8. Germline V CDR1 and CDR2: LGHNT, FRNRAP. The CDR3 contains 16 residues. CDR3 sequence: CASGLGQGKLTYEQYF. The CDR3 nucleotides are TGTGCTAGTGGTTTGGGACAGGGCAAACTAACCTACGAGCAGTACTTC.

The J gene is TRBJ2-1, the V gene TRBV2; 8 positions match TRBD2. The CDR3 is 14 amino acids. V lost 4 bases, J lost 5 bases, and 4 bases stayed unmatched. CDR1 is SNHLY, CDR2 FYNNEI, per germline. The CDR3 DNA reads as TGTGCCAGCAGTGTGCGGGGGGCCGACAATGAGCAGTTCTTC. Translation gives CASSVRGADNEQFF.